Listed below are T cell receptor beta chains from one sample, sequenced in a study of CD8 T cells in Susac syndrome. One entry per CDR3 protein, called by TCRdb with MiXCR from the immunoSEQ multiplex PCR reads. The data show some 150,000 distinct CDR3 sequences, with nearly 97% seen just once and 0.15% held by the top ten. The sequenced material came from CD8+ T cells from PBMCs. These receptors were taken from a human donor with multiple sclerosis. CDR3s include the opening cysteine and the closing phenylalanine or tryptophan. A D gene is named only where the DNA matches it firmly. Clone size is given for some rows only: seen once, a few or many times, or a class if the clone is expanded.

-	-	TRBV6-2/TRBV6-3	TRBJ2-1	TGTGCCAGCAGTTCCTTGATGGACGGGGGAGATGAGCAGTTCTTC	CASSSLMDGGDEQFF
-	-	TRBV18	TRBJ2-5	TGTGCCAGCTCACCCCCCGGAATCCAACAAGAGACCCAGTACTTC	CASSPPGIQQETQYF
-	-	TRBV28	TRBJ2-7	TGTGCCAGCCTAGGGGTTCGACAGGTTCTCTACGAGCAGTACTTC	CASLGVRQVLYEQYF
-	-	TRBV27	TRBJ1-6	TGTGCCAGCAGTAGGGGGGCGAATTCACCCCTCCACTTT	CASSRGANSPLHF
-	-	TRBV2	TRBJ2-1	TGTGCCCACTCCGGGATCTCCTACAATGAGCAGTTCTTC	CAHSGISYNEQFF
-	few	TRBV3-1	TRBJ2-5	TGTGCCAGCAGCCAAGGGGAGACCCAGTACTTC	CASSQGETQYF
-	-	TRBV5-1	TRBJ1-1	TGCGCCAGCAGCTTGGAAGGGGGAGCTTTCTTT	CASSLEGGAFF
-	-	TRBV12-3/TRBV12-4	TRBJ2-1	TGTGCCAGCAGTTTCGGGCGGGGGCCCAATGAGCAGTTCTTC	CASSFGRGPNEQFF
TRBD1	-	TRBV7-9	TRBJ1-5	TGTGCCAGCAGCCCGACAGGGAACAATCAGCCCCAGCATTTT	CASSPTGNNQPQHF
TRBD2	-	TRBV7-8	TRBJ2-5	TGTGCCAGCAGTTATAGCGGGGGGAATCAAGAGACCCAGTACTTC	CASSYSGGNQETQYF
-	-	TRBV19	TRBJ2-7	TGTGCCAGTAGTATTTTCCAGGGGTCCTCCTACGAGCAGTACTTC	CASSIFQGSSYEQYF
TRBD2	-	TRBV15	TRBJ2-7	TGTGCCACCAGCGTCGAGGGGGCTAGCGGGGGAACTATCTACGAGCAGTACTTC	CATSVEGASGGTIYEQYF
-	once	TRBV27	TRBJ1-5	TGTGCCAGCAGTTGGCAGGCCAATCAGCCCCAGCATTTT	CASSWQANQPQHF
-	-	TRBV27	TRBJ1-1	TGTGCCAGCAGTTTATCGGGGACACTTCTCACTGAAGCTTTCTTT	CASSLSGTLLTEAFF
TRBD1	-	TRBV4-1	TRBJ1-5	TGCGCCAGCAGCCATGCACAGGGGTATAGCAATCAGCCCCAGCATTTT	CASSHAQGYSNQPQHF
TRBD2	-	TRBV2	TRBJ2-3	TGTGCCAGCAGGTCGCCACTAGCGGGGGGGGAAGATACGCAGTATTTT	CASRSPLAGGEDTQYF
-	-	TRBV20-1	TRBJ2-1	TGCAGAGACCCACCTGAGCAGTTCTTC	CRDPPEQFF
-	once	TRBV2	TRBJ2-5	TGTGCCAGCGGGTCTTACAGGGACGGAGAGACCCAGTACTTC	CASGSYRDGETQYF
TRBD2	-	TRBV14	TRBJ2-1	TGTGCCAGCAGCCCTGGTGGACTAGCGCGGGTTCATGAGCAGTTCTTC	CASSPGGLARVHEQFF
-	-	TRBV2	TRBJ2-7	TGTGCCAGCAGTGAAGCGCGTGACAGTTTGCACGAGCAGTACTTC	CASSEARDSLHEQYF
-	-	TRBV6-5	TRBJ2-7	TGTGCCAGCAGTTACGGGCAGGGGGGCTACGAGCAGTACTTC	CASSYGQGGYEQYF
-	few	TRBV13	TRBJ2-1	TGTGCCAGCAGCTTAAATGAGCAGTTCTTC	CASSLNEQFF
-	-	TRBV9	TRBJ2-3	TGTGCCAGCAGCGAGGGGGAGGGCACAGATACGCAGTATTTT	CASSEGEGTDTQYF
-	-	TRBV20-1	TRBJ1-2	TGCAGTGCTACGCAACAGGGAGGCTATGGCTACACCTTC	CSATQQGGYGYTF
TRBD1	once	TRBV29-1	TRBJ1-4	TGCAGCGCCTTCGGACAGGGTGAACTGTTTTTT	CSAFGQGELFF
-	-	TRBV7-9	TRBJ2-1	TGTGCCAGCAGAACTATATCAGGGAGATCCTACAATGAGCAGTTCTTC	CASRTISGRSYNEQFF
-	-	TRBV19	TRBJ1-2	TGTGCCAGTAGAAATGTATCGGAGGACTATGGCTACACCTTC	CASRNVSEDYGYTF
TRBD1	once	TRBV27	TRBJ1-1	TGTGCCAGCAGGGGGGGACAGACAAACACTGAAGCTTTCTTT	CASRGGQTNTEAFF
-	once	TRBV15	TRBJ2-5	TGTGCCACCAGCGGTCAGAACAGCCAAGAGACCCAGTACTTC	CATSGQNSQETQYF
TRBD1	-	TRBV5-4	TRBJ2-3	TGTGCCAGCACCAACCGAGGGGGCCTCACGGATACGCAGTATTTT	CASTNRGGLTDTQYF
TRBD2	-	TRBV27	TRBJ2-2	TGTGCCAGCAGTTTCCGTAGCGGGGGCACCGGGGAGCTGTTTTTT	CASSFRSGGTGELFF
TRBD2	-	TRBV3-1	TRBJ2-5	TGTGCCAGCAGCCAACCGGGACTAGCGGGGGAAAAGACCCAGTACTTC	CASSQPGLAGEKTQYF
-	-	TRBV27	TRBJ2-7	TGTGCCAGCAGTTTACTCCGGGGGGCCCACGAGCAGTACTTC	CASSLLRGAHEQYF
TRBD1	-	TRBV29-1	TRBJ2-3	TGCAGCGTTGTACAGGGGATTGGTGATACGCAGTATTTT	CSVVQGIGDTQYF
-	once	TRBV12-3/TRBV12-4	TRBJ1-5	TGTGCCACCAAGGGAGGGGAAGACGTGGGGCCCCAGCATTTT	CATKGGEDVGPQHF
-	-	TRBV11-2	TRBJ2-1	TGTGCCAGCAGCTTCGGGCAGACCTACAATGAGCAGTTCTTC	CASSFGQTYNEQFF
-	-	TRBV11-2	TRBJ2-5	TGTGCCAGCAGCTTAGGACAGAACCAAGAGACCCAGTACTTC	CASSLGQNQETQYF
-	-	TRBV4-1	TRBJ2-7	TGCGCCAGCAGCCCTATTTGGACTGGGGCCGAGCAGTACTTC	CASSPIWTGAEQYF
TRBD1	-	TRBV13	TRBJ1-2	TGTGCCAGCAGCCGGGACAGCTATGGCTACACCTTC	CASSRDSYGYTF
-	-	TRBV24-1	TRBJ2-1	TGTGCCACCAGTGATGCCCAAAGGAGCTCCTACAATGAGCAGTTCTTC	CATSDAQRSSYNEQFF
-	-	TRBV27	TRBJ1-5	TGTGCCAGCAGTTTAAGGGGTGGGTATCAGCCCCAGCATTTT	CASSLRGGYQPQHF
TRBD1	-	TRBV7-9	TRBJ1-1	TGTGCCAGCAGCTCGGGACAGGGCATGAACACTGAAGCTTTCTTT	CASSSGQGMNTEAFF
-	once	TRBV10-3	TRBJ2-7	TGTGCCATCACTGACCCGGGAACCTACGAGCAGTACTTC	CAITDPGTYEQYF
-	-	TRBV4-2	TRBJ2-7	TGTGCCAGCAGCCAAGATAACCCGGGGGCCTACGAGCAGTACTTC	CASSQDNPGAYEQYF
-	-	TRBV11-1	TRBJ2-1	TGTGCCAGCAGCTTTTTTTCACGTGATGAGCAGTTCTTC	CASSFFSRDEQFF
-	-	TRBV9	TRBJ1-1	TGTGCCAGCAGCGTAGAACCAGGGTGGAACACTGAAGCTTTCTTT	CASSVEPGWNTEAFF
-	-	TRBV2	TRBJ1-5	TGTGCCAGCAGAAGGAGCCAGTATAGCAATCAGCCCCAGCATTTT	CASRRSQYSNQPQHF
-	once	TRBV12-3/TRBV12-4	TRBJ1-2	TGTGCCAGCAGCTCTGGGGGCGTTGGTGGCTACACCTTC	CASSSGGVGGYTF
-	-	TRBV29-1	TRBJ1-1	TGCAGCGTTGAACGGGGGCGCAGGGGCACTGAAGCTTTCTTT	CSVERGRRGTEAFF
-	-	TRBV14	TRBJ1-1	TGTGCCAGCAGCCGACCGTCGGGGGCTTTCACTGAAGCTTTCTTT	CASSRPSGAFTEAFF
-	-	TRBV27	TRBJ2-7	TGTGCCAGCAGTTTATCGGCGGGGACCGAGCAGTACTTC	CASSLSAGTEQYF
-	-	TRBV18	TRBJ2-3	TGTGCCAGCTCACCAGAGGGAGATACGCAGTATTTT	CASSPEGDTQYF
-	-	TRBV15	TRBJ2-5	TGTGCCACCAGCAGAGATCGCTTCGGGGCCGACCAAGAGACCCAGTACTTC	CATSRDRFGADQETQYF
-	-	TRBV5-6	TRBJ1-3	TGTGCCAGCAGCCCTACAAGGAGAGACTCTGGAAACACCATATATTTT	CASSPTRRDSGNTIYF
TRBD1	-	TRBV14	TRBJ1-3	TGTGCCAGCAGGGGAGGGGACAGCTCTGGAAACACCATATATTTT	CASRGGDSSGNTIYF
-	-	TRBV20-1	TRBJ1-5	TGCAGTGCTGAGGATGTCTCGGACGCCGGTCGTCCCCAGCATTTT	CSAEDVSDAGRPQHF
-	-	TRBV18	TRBJ2-1	TGTGCCAGCTCACCAGGGACGGGGGCTACTTACAATGAGCAGTTCTTC	CASSPGTGATYNEQFF
-	-	TRBV6-1	TRBJ2-1	TGTGCCAGCAGTGATGGGCCTTGGGCGGACTACAATGAGCAGTTCTTC	CASSDGPWADYNEQFF
-	-	TRBV7-9	TRBJ2-3	TGTGCCAGCAGCTTAATTTGGGGGGATACGCAGTATTTT	CASSLIWGDTQYF
-	-	TRBV24-1	TRBJ2-1	TGTGCCACCAGTGACCCTATGGCGGGGAATGAGCAGTTCTTC	CATSDPMAGNEQFF